This T cell receptor beta chain was captured by sequencing in a study of cytomegalovirus exposure and HLA in healthy donors. The study ran its PCR with 60 Vbeta and 13 Jbeta primers. Original handling: There were around 80 million unique TCR beta chains by a later count, and approximately 11 million of them were shared. Produced via immunoSEQ multiplex PCR; TCRdb's table is partial and in-frame only. Clonal size and the V and J genes are those of that table, whereas D and trimming came from the DNA. Of 55,000 to 75,000 clones listed, 87% are singletons. Germline loops: CDR1 LNHDA, CDR2 SQIVND (reference sequence). Trimming pared 7 bases from V and 2 bases from J, leaving 9 bases between. This CDR3 has 12 amino acids.

The sample was PBMCs. V usage is TRBV19 and J usage is TRBJ2-7, with D maybe TRBD2 (5 bases). The sequence was obtained from a man between 18 and 29 years old in good health and CMV-seronegative. In DNA, the CDR3 is TGTGCCAGTAAAGGACTTACCTACGAGCAGTACTTC. Translated: CASKGLTYEQYF.